These T cell receptor beta chains were read from a single sample in a study of OX40 agonist ivuxolimab in advanced cancers. Here immunoSEQ multiplex PCR was the method, and the copy in TCRdb shows in-frame clones only, minus some. The repertoire holds 50,000 to 80,000 clones, with approximately 79% as singletons. The starting material was CD4+ or CD8+ T cells sorted from blood, obtained in a trial of the OX40 agonist ivuxolimab. The source of these receptors is an adult with an advanced solid tumor such as melanoma, head and neck, liver or kidney cancer. Each CDR3 is given with its conserved first and last residue. Each record gives: V gene, D gene, J gene, clone size, CDR3 protein, CDR3 DNA. The D gene is left open where the match is weak. Size values are once, few and many counts, or a class for expanded clones, and some rows have none.

V gene: TRBV11-2
D gene: .
J gene: TRBJ2-3
clone size: .
CDR3 protein: CASSPRPGISTDTQYF
CDR3 DNA: TGTGCCAGCAGCCCAAGGCCTGGAATTAGCACAGATACGCAGTATTTT

V gene: TRBV7-6
D gene: .
J gene: TRBJ2-2
clone size: .
CDR3 protein: CASSLEGDTGELFF
CDR3 DNA: TGTGCCAGCAGCTTAGAAGGGGATACCGGGGAGCTGTTTTTT

V gene: TRBV7-9
D gene: .
J gene: TRBJ2-1
clone size: .
CDR3 protein: CASSLAPSHFQFF
CDR3 DNA: TGTGCCAGCAGCTTAGCGCCAAGCCACTTCCAGTTCTTC

V gene: TRBV9
D gene: .
J gene: TRBJ2-1
clone size: .
CDR3 protein: CASSPARLNNEQFF
CDR3 DNA: TGTGCCAGCAGCCCCGCCCGACTCAACAATGAGCAGTTCTTC

V gene: TRBV5-4
D gene: TRBD2
J gene: TRBJ2-3
clone size: .
CDR3 protein: CASSQGASGGSDTQYF
CDR3 DNA: TGTGCCAGCAGCCAGGGGGCTAGCGGGGGATCAGATACGCAGTATTTT

V gene: TRBV7-9
D gene: TRBD1
J gene: TRBJ2-3
clone size: .
CDR3 protein: CASRRQGADTDTQYF
CDR3 DNA: TGTGCCAGCAGGAGACAGGGGGCAGACACAGATACGCAGTATTTT

V gene: TRBV29-1
D gene: TRBD1
J gene: TRBJ2-3
clone size: .
CDR3 protein: CSTRQGADTQYF
CDR3 DNA: TGCAGCACGAGACAGGGCGCAGATACGCAGTATTTT

V gene: TRBV7-9
D gene: .
J gene: TRBJ2-2
clone size: few
CDR3 protein: CASSLGQATNTGELFF
CDR3 DNA: TGTGCCAGCAGCTTGGGGCAGGCCACAAACACCGGGGAGCTGTTTTTT

V gene: TRBV5-4
D gene: TRBD1
J gene: TRBJ2-2
clone size: .
CDR3 protein: CASRQQGANTGELFF
CDR3 DNA: TGTGCCAGCAGACAACAGGGGGCGAACACCGGGGAGCTGTTTTTT

V gene: TRBV5-4
D gene: .
J gene: TRBJ2-5
clone size: once
CDR3 protein: CASSFLGGQETQYF
CDR3 DNA: TGTGCCAGCAGTTTTTTGGGCGGACAAGAGACCCAGTACTTC

V gene: TRBV28
D gene: TRBD1
J gene: TRBJ1-2
clone size: once
CDR3 protein: CASSRRDSSLYGYTF
CDR3 DNA: TGTGCCAGCAGCCGCCGGGACAGTTCCCTCTATGGCTACACCTTC

V gene: TRBV10-1
D gene: .
J gene: TRBJ2-1
clone size: .
CDR3 protein: CASRTQGGLYNEQFF
CDR3 DNA: TGCGCCAGCCGGACACAAGGGGGGCTCTACAATGAGCAGTTCTTC

V gene: TRBV10-1
D gene: .
J gene: TRBJ1-2
clone size: few
CDR3 protein: CASSEGHSYGYTF
CDR3 DNA: TGCGCCAGCAGTGAAGGACACAGCTATGGCTACACCTTC

V gene: TRBV14
D gene: .
J gene: TRBJ1-5
clone size: .
CDR3 protein: CASSQERGITSNSNQPQHF
CDR3 DNA: TGTGCCAGCAGCCAAGAAAGGGGTATAACAAGTAATAGCAATCAGCCCCAGCATTTT

V gene: TRBV7-2
D gene: .
J gene: TRBJ1-5
clone size: .
CDR3 protein: CASSSPQRNQPQHF
CDR3 DNA: TGTGCCAGCAGCTCCCCTCAGCGGAATCAGCCCCAGCATTTT

V gene: TRBV11-2
D gene: .
J gene: TRBJ2-7
clone size: .
CDR3 protein: CASSLTGGSHEQYF
CDR3 DNA: TGTGCCAGCAGCTTAACCGGAGGGTCCCACGAGCAGTACTTC

V gene: TRBV15
D gene: .
J gene: TRBJ1-1
clone size: .
CDR3 protein: CATSRGEPNTEAFF
CDR3 DNA: TGTGCCACCAGCAGAGGGGAGCCGAACACTGAAGCTTTCTTT

V gene: TRBV25-1
D gene: TRBD1
J gene: TRBJ2-7
clone size: .
CDR3 protein: CASSAANRGGREQYF
CDR3 DNA: TGTGCCAGCAGTGCGGCTAACAGGGGTGGTCGAGAGCAGTACTTC

V gene: TRBV13
D gene: .
J gene: TRBJ1-2
clone size: few
CDR3 protein: CASSPPQGRDGYTF
CDR3 DNA: TGTGCCAGCAGCCCGCCCCAGGGGCGTGATGGCTACACCTTC

V gene: TRBV15
D gene: TRBD2
J gene: TRBJ2-3
clone size: .
CDR3 protein: CATSKELATTDTQYF
CDR3 DNA: TGTGCCACCAGTAAGGAACTAGCGACCACAGATACGCAGTATTTT

V gene: TRBV18
D gene: .
J gene: TRBJ2-5
clone size: few
CDR3 protein: CASSRTPQETQYF
CDR3 DNA: TGTGCCAGCTCCCGAACCCCCCAAGAGACCCAGTACTTC

V gene: TRBV11-3
D gene: TRBD2
J gene: TRBJ2-1
clone size: .
CDR3 protein: CASSGGLAGGGNEQFF
CDR3 DNA: TGTGCCAGCAGCGGCGGACTAGCGGGAGGGGGTAATGAGCAGTTCTTC

V gene: TRBV7-2
D gene: .
J gene: TRBJ2-2
clone size: .
CDR3 protein: CASSSEGRSSGELFF
CDR3 DNA: TGTGCCAGCAGCTCCGAAGGTCGGTCTTCTGGGGAGCTGTTTTTT

V gene: TRBV7-9
D gene: .
J gene: TRBJ2-5
clone size: .
CDR3 protein: CASSLQETQYF
CDR3 DNA: TGTGCCAGCAGCTTGCAAGAGACCCAGTACTTC

V gene: TRBV13
D gene: TRBD1
J gene: TRBJ1-5
clone size: .
CDR3 protein: CASSRRQGRDSNQPQHF
CDR3 DNA: TGTGCCAGCAGTCGTCGACAGGGGAGGGATAGCAATCAGCCCCAGCATTTT

V gene: TRBV28
D gene: .
J gene: TRBJ1-1
clone size: .
CDR3 protein: CASSPPLGTGSGTEAFF
CDR3 DNA: TGTGCCAGCAGTCCCCCCCTAGGGACGGGGTCCGGGACTGAAGCTTTCTTT

V gene: TRBV28
D gene: .
J gene: TRBJ1-6
clone size: .
CDR3 protein: CASSPKAVLGNSPLHF
CDR3 DNA: TGTGCCAGCAGTCCGAAGGCCGTGCTCGGTAATTCACCCCTCCACTTT

V gene: TRBV10-3
D gene: TRBD1
J gene: TRBJ1-1
clone size: .
CDR3 protein: CAIGGTEVAEAFF
CDR3 DNA: TGTGCCATCGGCGGGACAGAAGTTGCTGAAGCTTTCTTT

V gene: TRBV11-2
D gene: .
J gene: TRBJ2-7
clone size: .
CDR3 protein: CASTSGQSYEQYF
CDR3 DNA: TGTGCCAGCACCTCCGGACAGTCCTACGAGCAGTACTTC

V gene: TRBV7-9
D gene: .
J gene: TRBJ1-5
clone size: once
CDR3 protein: CASSLPGAQPQHF
CDR3 DNA: TGTGCCAGCAGCTTACCAGGGGCCCAGCCCCAGCATTTT

V gene: TRBV2
D gene: .
J gene: TRBJ2-2
clone size: .
CDR3 protein: CASSTKTGPTGELFF
CDR3 DNA: TGTGCCAGCTCTACGAAGACAGGCCCCACCGGGGAGCTGTTTTTT

V gene: TRBV10-3
D gene: .
J gene: TRBJ2-3
clone size: .
CDR3 protein: CAINEQGQSTDTQYF
CDR3 DNA: TGTGCCATCAACGAACAGGGTCAAAGCACAGATACGCAGTATTTT

V gene: TRBV30
D gene: .
J gene: TRBJ2-7
clone size: once
CDR3 protein: CARKAPGAYEQYF
CDR3 DNA: TGTGCCCGGAAGGCTCCCGGCGCCTACGAGCAGTACTTC

V gene: TRBV11-3
D gene: .
J gene: TRBJ2-2
clone size: .
CDR3 protein: CTHAGERTGELFF
CDR3 DNA: TGTACACACGCCGGGGAAAGGACCGGGGAGCTGTTTTTT

V gene: TRBV18
D gene: TRBD1
J gene: TRBJ1-1
clone size: .
CDR3 protein: CASSRAHRDRVPTEAFF
CDR3 DNA: TGTGCCAGCTCGCGAGCCCACCGGGACAGGGTTCCCACTGAAGCTTTCTTT

V gene: TRBV7-2
D gene: .
J gene: TRBJ2-2
clone size: .
CDR3 protein: CASRGGTSGFTGELFF
CDR3 DNA: TGTGCCAGCAGAGGGGGCACTAGCGGCTTCACCGGGGAGCTGTTTTTT

V gene: TRBV29-1
D gene: TRBD1
J gene: TRBJ2-3
clone size: .
CDR3 protein: CSAAGGWGTDTQYF
CDR3 DNA: TGCAGCGCCGCAGGGGGCTGGGGCACAGATACGCAGTATTTT

V gene: TRBV4-2
D gene: TRBD1
J gene: TRBJ2-4
clone size: .
CDR3 protein: CASSQRSPRDRVNKNIQYF
CDR3 DNA: TGTGCCAGCAGCCAACGGTCCCCCCGGGACAGGGTGAACAAAAACATTCAGTACTTC

V gene: TRBV5-4
D gene: TRBD2
J gene: TRBJ2-5
clone size: once
CDR3 protein: CASSGRLAGDQETQYF
CDR3 DNA: TGTGCCAGCAGCGGCCGACTAGCGGGAGATCAAGAGACCCAGTACTTC

V gene: TRBV18
D gene: .
J gene: TRBJ1-1
clone size: .
CDR3 protein: CASSPPTGLNTEAFF
CDR3 DNA: TGTGCCAGCTCACCACCGACAGGTTTGAACACTGAAGCTTTCTTT

V gene: TRBV6-5
D gene: .
J gene: TRBJ1-4
clone size: once
CDR3 protein: CASSYGATNEKLFF
CDR3 DNA: TGTGCCAGCAGTTACGGTGCAACTAATGAAAAACTGTTTTTT

V gene: TRBV7-3
D gene: .
J gene: TRBJ2-2
clone size: .
CDR3 protein: CASSLGGNTGELFF
CDR3 DNA: TGTGCCAGCAGCTTAGGCGGGAACACCGGGGAGCTGTTTTTT

V gene: TRBV18
D gene: TRBD1
J gene: TRBJ1-3
clone size: .
CDR3 protein: CASSPKTGGYGNTIYF
CDR3 DNA: TGTGCCAGCTCACCGAAGACAGGGGGCTATGGAAACACCATATATTTT

V gene: TRBV15
D gene: TRBD2
J gene: TRBJ2-1
clone size: .
CDR3 protein: CATSVISGNNEQFF
CDR3 DNA: TGTGCCACCAGTGTCATAAGCGGGAACAATGAGCAGTTCTTC

V gene: TRBV7-3
D gene: .
J gene: TRBJ1-6
clone size: .
CDR3 protein: CASSLTFSSPLHF
CDR3 DNA: TGTGCCAGCAGCTTAACGTTTAGTTCACCCCTCCACTTT

V gene: TRBV5-4
D gene: TRBD1
J gene: TRBJ2-7
clone size: .
CDR3 protein: CASARYRGSEQYF
CDR3 DNA: TGTGCCAGCGCTAGATACAGGGGGAGCGAGCAGTACTTC

V gene: TRBV29-1
D gene: .
J gene: TRBJ1-4
clone size: .
CDR3 protein: CSVESQGGEKLFF
CDR3 DNA: TGCAGCGTTGAAAGCCAGGGCGGTGAAAAACTGTTTTTT

V gene: TRBV2
D gene: .
J gene: TRBJ2-7
clone size: few
CDR3 protein: CASRSGSWSYEQYF
CDR3 DNA: TGTGCCAGCAGATCCGGGAGCTGGTCTTACGAGCAGTACTTC